What follows are 7 T cell receptor beta chains derived from one specimen sequenced in a study of regulatory T cells in long-lasting Graves disease. Time point: newly diagnosed GD, antithyroid drugs for less than 3 months. There was RNA extracted from PBMCs, and the TCR library was made from it. Arm-PCR of CDR3 regions with iRepertoire HTBI primers generated TCR beta libraries. One entry per CDR3 protein results from TCRdb running MiXCR on the multiplex PCR reads. This sample carries hundreds of thousands of distinct CDR3 sequences, under 20% of them seen once, and the ten largest clones take 15% to 20%. These data also featured in a second study, about T cells in Graves' hyperthyroidism and ophthalmopathy.

The sample in question was peripheral blood mononuclear cells (PBMCs), obtained at new diagnosis, from a patient treated with antithyroid drugs. The receptors stem from a woman aged 30 to 39 with Graves disease.

The chain recombines TRBV20-1 with TRBJ2-7; D not certain. V was cut by 5 bases and J by 2 bases, with 16 bases left in between. Germline V lookup: CDR1 DFQATT, CDR2 SNEGSKA (reference sequence). The CDR3 consists of 14 residues. The CDR3 nucleotides read TGCAGTGCTGCTACAGAAAAACCACCCTACGAGCAGTACTTC. Translating gives CSAATEKPPYEQYF.

V and J are TRBV4-1 and TRBJ2-1; 9 positions match TRBD2. Germline V gene sequence: CDR1 MGHRA, CDR2 YSYEKL. The CDR3 spans 16 residues. V lost 0 bases and J lost 10; bases outside the gene matches: 10. The CDR3 DNA follows: TGCGCCAGCAGCCAAGATAGCGGCGGGAGGGCCGAGGAGCAGTTCTTC. Translating gives CASSQDSGGRAEEQFF.

This clonotype appeared a few times. The J gene is TRBJ1-5, the V gene TRBV3-1; D ambiguous. The CDR3 runs 13 residues. V shed 4 bases and J shed 5 bases, with 9 bases lying between them. Germline CDR1 is LGHDT and CDR2 is YNNKEL (reference sequence). The CDR3 region is CASSLGKDQPQHF. The DNA for the CDR3 is TGTGCCAGCAGCCTCGGCAAGGATCAGCCCCAGCATTTT.

The V and J genes are TRBV30 and TRBJ1-1, with D possibly being TRBD1 (6 bases). The CDR3 runs 13 residues. V was shortened by 1 base and J by 4 bases, with 10 bases between the two germline ends. Germline V lookup: CDR1 GTSNPN, CDR2 SVGIG (reference sequence). CDR3 in amino acids: CAWSAQGFTEAFF. The CDR3 DNA reads as TGTGCCTGGAGTGCACAGGGCTTCACTGAAGCTTTCTTT. Based on the CDR3 plus reference TRBV30 and TRBJ1-1, the full variable domain is SQTIHQWPATLVQPVGSPLSLECTVEGTSNPNLYWYRQAAGRGLQLLFYSVGIGQISSEVPQNLSASRPQDRQFILSSKKLLLSDSGFYLCAWSAQGFTEAFFGQGTRLTVV.

The sample holds one count of this clonotype. It may be a read error: a sequence one base away is much more abundant. This chain links TRBV7-2 with TRBJ1-5; TRBD1 aligns across 8 bases. Germline V gene lookup returns CDR1 SGHTA and CDR2 FQGNSA. V lost 5 bases, J lost 4 bases, and 4 bases stayed unmatched. The CDR3 sequence is 14 residues long. CDR3: CASSTDRENQPQHF. The CDR3 bases are TGTGCCAGCAGCACGGACAGGGAGAATCAGCCCCAGCATTTT.

This clonotype was seen a single time. The chain joins TRBV5-1 to TRBJ2-3; the D gene is possibly TRBD2 (6 bases). Germline V gene data show CDR1 as SGHRS and CDR2 as YFSETQ. Trimming removed 0 bases at V and 2 bases at J, with 16 bases between. This CDR3 is built from 17 residues. The chain's CDR3 is CASSLAYGGVPTDTQYF. CDR3 nucleotides: TGCGCCAGCAGCTTGGCCTACGGAGGGGTACCCACAGATACGCAGTATTTT.

This clonotype was detected many times. V and J are TRBV20-1 and TRBJ1-2; TRBD1 matches 7 bases. J gave up 1 base and V 0 bases, and 11 bases lay outside the gene matches. Germline V gene lookup returns CDR1 DFQATT and CDR2 SNEGSKA (reference sequence). This CDR3 contains 17 residues. CDR3 DNA sequence: TGCAGTGCTAGAGACTTCTTTAGGGACAGCGTTAACTATGGCTACACCTTC. Residues: CSARDFFRDSVNYGYTF.